The next 8 T cell receptor beta chains were all read from a single sample in a study of shared clonotypes between healthy human individuals. TCRdb's table, derived via immunoSEQ multiplex PCR, lists solely in-frame clones and lacks some. The table records 650,000 to 750,000 clones, roughly 78% of them present only once. The sequenced sample was memory CD4+ T cells sorted from blood. The subset denotes: CD45RA-negative fraction. The source of these receptors is a woman aged 25-40 years in good health.

The chain links TRBV30 to TRBJ1-2, with TRBD1 as a possible D gene (6 bases). CDR3 size: 13 residues. Trimming pared 4 bases from V and 4 bases from J, leaving 13 bases between. The germline V gene has CDR1 GTSNPN and CDR2 SVGIG (reference sequence). CDR3 nucleotide sequence: TGTGCCTGGACGGGGGCCCCTAGCTATGGCTACACCTTC. Translating gives CAWTGAPSYGYTF. Drawing the rest from reference TRBV30 and TRBJ1-2, the complete variable domain is SQTIHQWPATLVQPVGSPLSLECTVEGTSNPNLYWYRQAAGRGLQLLFYSVGIGQISSEVPQNLSASRPQDRQFILSSKKLLLSDSGFYLCAWTGAPSYGYTFGSGTRLTVV.

This chain joins TRBV4-2 and TRBJ2-7, with D unresolved. Germline V gene data show CDR1 as LGHNA and CDR2 as YNFKEQ. V lost 3 bases to trimming and J lost 4 bases, with 7 bases between them. CDR3 size: 12 residues. This CDR3 is CASSHETYEQYF. As DNA, the CDR3 is TGTGCCAGCAGCCATGAAACGTACGAGCAGTACTTC.

The genes are TRBV2 and TRBJ1-2; no reliable D call. CDR3 length: 11 residues. Trimming shortened V by 5 bases and J by 5 bases, and 6 bases separated the two germline ends. Germline loops: CDR1 SNHLY, CDR2 FYNNEI. CDR3 nucleotide sequence: TGTGCCAGCAGTCCGGATTATGGCTACACCTTC. Translation: CASSPDYGYTF. Complete variable domain (other parts from reference TRBV2 and TRBJ1-2): EPEVTQTPSHQVTQMGQEVILRCVPISNHLYFYWYRQILGQKVEFLVSFYNNEISEKSEIFDDQFSVERPDGSNFTLKIRSTKLEDSAMYFCASSPDYGYTFGSGTRLTVV.

This chain uses TRBV4-1 with TRBJ2-1; unclear D gene. The CDR3 is 15 amino acids. Germline V CDR1 and CDR2: MGHRA, YSYEKL. The V end was cut by 3 bases, the J end by 1 base, with 10 bases between. CDR3 residues: CASSQRVESYNEQFF. CDR3 bases: TGCGCCAGCAGCCAGAGAGTTGAGTCCTACAATGAGCAGTTCTTC.

This clone showed up just once. Distinct nucleotide sequences in the sample also encode this CDR3. The chain uses TRBV7-2 and TRBJ1-2; 10 positions agree with TRBD1. CDR3 length: 15 amino acids. Trimming at V came to 5 bases and at J to 0 bases, leaving 3 bases not matched to a gene. CDR1 SGHTA and CDR2 FQGNSA come from the germline V gene. CDR3 DNA sequence: TGTGCCAGCAGCCTAGGGACAGGGGCTAACTATGGCTACACCTTC. Translated: CASSLGTGANYGYTF.

The V and J genes are TRBV7-2 and TRBJ1-3, with D unresolved. Between the trimmed V and J ends, which lost 1 base and 9 bases, there was a span of 10 bases. The CDR3 sequence is 13 residues long. Germline values: CDR1 SGHTA, CDR2 FQGNSA. The CDR3 bases are TGTGCCAGCAGCTTAGTCGGCGGCCTCACCATATATTTT. Protein sequence: CASSLVGGLTIYF.

The chain employs TRBV19 and TRBJ1-2, with D maybe TRBD1 (5 bases). Trimming removed 5 bases at V and 4 bases at J, with 20 bases between. This CDR3 spans 16 amino acids. Germline CDR1 reads LNHDA; CDR2 reads SQIVND (reference sequence). The CDR3 spells CASSPRGGTVTYGYTF. The DNA of the CDR3 is TGTGCCAGTAGTCCCCGCGGGGGAACCGTTACCTATGGCTACACCTTC.

The chain joins TRBV7-6 to TRBJ2-5; possible D gene TRBD2, 6 bases. Germline V CDR1 and CDR2: SGHVS, FNYEAQ. Trimming cost V 5 bases and J 5 bases, with 21 bases left between them. The CDR3 is 16 amino acids. In DNA, the CDR3 is TGTGCCAGCAGCACCCGGGGAGGCGCCCCTGCCGAGACCCAGTACTTC. This sequence encodes CASSTRGGAPAETQYF. The complete variable domain, with remaining parts taken from reference TRBV7-6 and TRBJ2-5, reads GAGVSQSPRYKVTKRGQDVALRCDPISGHVSLYWYRQALGQGPEFLTYFNYEAQQDKSGLPNDRFSAERPEGSISTLTIQRTEQRDSAMYRCASSTRGGAPAETQYFGPGTRLLVL.